This T cell receptor (beta chain) was captured by sequencing in a study of blood T cell repertoires in COVID-19. As for the study in general: From the United States, Italy and Spain came samples of acute and convalescent COVID-19. Sources were T cells, B-cell-depleted T cells, or PBMCs; the material itself was cDNA or gDNA.

In the authors' workflow: Amplification of reference gene primers was used by the study to estimate nucleated cell counts. Only in-frame clones appear in the TCRdb table, and some are missing; sequencing was by immunoSEQ multiplex PCR. V, J and clone size were drawn from that table, and D and trimming were deduced from the DNA. The table records more than 65,000 clones, 60% to 75% of them present only once. J lost 5 bases, V lost 4 bases, and 5 bases had no gene match. Germline lookup yields CDR1 SGHNT and CDR2 YYREEE (reference sequence). This CDR3 is built from 14 residues. The rearrangement links TRBV5-4 to TRBJ2-2, with 7 positions matching TRBD1. Sequencing input: peripheral blood. This TCR derives from a woman in her 70s with acute or convalescent COVID-19. Here the CDR3 reads CASSPDRVTGELFF. CDR3 bases: TGTGCCAGCAGCCCCGACAGGGTAACCGGGGAGCTGTTTTTT. The whole variable domain, remainder taken from reference TRBV5-4 and TRBJ2-2, is ETGVTQSPTHLIKTRGQQVTLRCSSQSGHNTVSWYQQALGQGPQFIFQYYREEENGRGNFPPRFSGLQFPNYSSELNVNALELDDSALYLCASSPDRVTGELFFGEGSRLTVL.